This T cell receptor (beta chain) stems from a study of early T cells in non-severe SARS-CoV-2 infection. As for the study in general: Sequencing of bulk RNA from unsorted whole blood was done, without chain pairing.

The TCR library protocol attached unique molecular identifiers to the individual cDNA molecules. TCRdb used MiXCR to reprocess the 5' RACE reads, holding one entry per CDR3 protein. Of 45,000 to 60,000 distinct CDR3 sequences listed, approximately 10% are singletons. V was pared by 5 bases and J by 3 bases, with 11 bases of the junction left unmatched. This CDR3 region has 16 residues. Germline CDR1 and CDR2: MNHEY and SVGAGI. This sample comprised whole blood, obtained at baseline. This chain uses TRBV6-5 with TRBJ2-3; 7 bases are shared with TRBD2. This receptor was identified in an adult who was a healthcare worker with PCR-confirmed SARS-CoV-2 infection or an uninfected control (not recorded which). For the CDR3, the DNA is TGTGCCAGCAGTGGCCTTGGCGGGAGTTCAACAGATACGCAGTATTTT. Translation: CASSGLGGSSTDTQYF.